This TCR beta chain was identified during a study of cytomegalovirus exposure and HLA in healthy donors. Study at large: An earlier analysis found some 120 million unique TCR beta sequences from around 180 million T cells. Points from the study as a whole: Researchers reported in a later analysis that a missense DCLRE1C variant was tied to TCR beta V- and J-gene trimming. It was reportedly the case that the classifier diagnosed cytomegalovirus status with high specificity and sensitivity.

Comments on this clone: The antigen remains undetermined.

Amplification used 60 Vbeta primers and 13 Jbeta primers. Profiled with immunoSEQ multiplex PCR; TCRdb holds only in-frame clones, not every one. The sample records about 140,000 clones, around 66% being singletons. The trim removed 5 bases at V and 5 bases at J, leaving 9 bases unmatched. The CDR3 is 17 amino acids. Germline V gives CDR1 SGHDT, CDR2 YYEEEE. The sample consisted of PBMCs. The V call is TRBV5-6, the J call TRBJ2-5, with 16 bases aligning to TRBD2. The sequence came from a woman in her sixties or seventies in good health and CMV-seronegative. The CDR3 protein is CASRVGTSGGAYETQYF. The CDR3 DNA reads TGTGCCAGCAGAGTGGGGACTAGCGGGGGGGCATATGAGACCCAGTACTTC.